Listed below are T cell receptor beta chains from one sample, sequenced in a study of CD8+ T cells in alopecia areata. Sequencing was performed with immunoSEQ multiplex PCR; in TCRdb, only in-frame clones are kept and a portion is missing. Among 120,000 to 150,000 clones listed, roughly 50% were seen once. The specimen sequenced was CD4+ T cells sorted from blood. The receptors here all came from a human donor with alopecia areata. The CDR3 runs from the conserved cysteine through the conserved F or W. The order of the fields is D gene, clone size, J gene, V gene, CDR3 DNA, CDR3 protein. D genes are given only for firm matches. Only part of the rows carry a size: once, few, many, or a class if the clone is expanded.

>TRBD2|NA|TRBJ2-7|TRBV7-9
TGTGCCAGCAGCTTAGGAGGGCTAGCGGCCTACGAGCAGTACTTC
CASSLGGLAAYEQYF
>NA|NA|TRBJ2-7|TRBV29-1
TGCAGCGTTGCTCGGCCAGGCGTAAACTACGAGCAGTACTTC
CSVARPGVNYEQYF
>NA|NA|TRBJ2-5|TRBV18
TGTGCCAGCTCCCCCGTGACAGCACAAGAGACCCAGTACTTC
CASSPVTAQETQYF
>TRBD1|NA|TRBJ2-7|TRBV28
TGTGCCAGCAGTTCCCGCTTTCAGGGGGCGCTTCGTGGCGAGCAGTACTTC
CASSSRFQGALRGEQYF
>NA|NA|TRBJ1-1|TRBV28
TGTGCCAGCAGTTCCCCCCGGGGCATCGTCACTGAAGCTTTCTTT
CASSSPRGIVTEAFF
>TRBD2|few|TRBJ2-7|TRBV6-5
TGTGCCAGCAGGTCGAGCGGGAGGGCCTACGAGCAGTACTTC
CASRSSGRAYEQYF
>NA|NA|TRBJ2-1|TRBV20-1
TGCAGTGCTAGTGGAGGCAATGAGCAGTTCTTC
CSASGGNEQFF
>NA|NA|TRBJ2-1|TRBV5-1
TGCGCCAGCAGCTTGGGCATTCAGGGCGGGGAGCAGTTCTTC
CASSLGIQGGEQFF
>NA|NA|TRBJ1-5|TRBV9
TGTGCCAGCAGCGTAGGTGGGGTGGGTCAGCCCCAGCATTTT
CASSVGGVGQPQHF
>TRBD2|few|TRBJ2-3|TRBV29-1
TGCAGCGCTATGAAGATCAAGAAGCGGGAGGGCCAGCGCACAGATACGCAGTATTTT
CSAMKIKKREGQRTDTQYF
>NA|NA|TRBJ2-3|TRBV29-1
TGCAGCGTCTTCCAGGAGCGGACTAGCACAGATACGCAGTATTTT
CSVFQERTSTDTQYF
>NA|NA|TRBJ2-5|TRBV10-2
TGTGCCAGCAGTGGGTCTTACCAAGAGACCCAGTACTTC
CASSGSYQETQYF
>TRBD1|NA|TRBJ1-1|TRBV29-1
TGCAGCGTGAGGACCGGGACAGGGATATCAGTAGGCGCTTTCTTT
CSVRTGTGISVGAFF
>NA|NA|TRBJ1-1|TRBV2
TGTGCCAGCACTCAAGGAGGTTACACTGAAGCTTTCTTT
CASTQGGYTEAFF
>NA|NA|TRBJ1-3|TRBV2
TGTGCCAGCAGTGAAGCGCGGGGGGCTGGAAACACCATATATTTT
CASSEARGAGNTIYF
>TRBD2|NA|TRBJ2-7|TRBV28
TGTGCCAGCATGCCTAGCGGGAGGGCCTACGAGCAGTACTTC
CASMPSGRAYEQYF
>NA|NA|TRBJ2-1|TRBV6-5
TGTGCCAGCAGTTACTCGATGGTAAGCTCCTACAATGAGCAGTTCTTC
CASSYSMVSSYNEQFF
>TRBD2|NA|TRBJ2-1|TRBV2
TGTGCCAGCAGTGAAGGATCTAGCGGGGTTTATGAGCAGTTCTTC
CASSEGSSGVYEQFF
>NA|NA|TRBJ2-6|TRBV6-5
TGTGCCAGCAGCCCTAGGCCTGGGGCCAACGTCCTGACTTTC
CASSPRPGANVLTF
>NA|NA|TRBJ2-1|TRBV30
TGTGCCTGCTCATCACTTAGCTCCTACAATGAGCAGTTCTTC
CACSSLSSYNEQFF
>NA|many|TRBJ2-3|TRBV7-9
TGTGCCAGCAGCTTAACTCCCGGGGGAGAGAGCACAGATACGCAGTATTTT
CASSLTPGGESTDTQYF
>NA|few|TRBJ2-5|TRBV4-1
TGCGCCAGCAGCCTCGGCTCTGGTGAGGGGACCCAGTACTTC
CASSLGSGEGTQYF
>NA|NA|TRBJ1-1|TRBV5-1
TGCGCCAGCAGCTTGGACGCGGGGCCTGAAGCTTTCTTT
CASSLDAGPEAFF
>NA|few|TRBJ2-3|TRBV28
TGTGCCAGAGGGATAGGGCGCACAGATACGCAGTATTTT
CARGIGRTDTQYF
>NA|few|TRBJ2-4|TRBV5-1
TGCGCCAGCAGCTTGGTCGGGACCAACAGCAACATTCAGTACTTC
CASSLVGTNSNIQYF
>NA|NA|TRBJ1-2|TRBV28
TGTGCCAGCGCTGAAGCGGGGGTTGAAGGCTACACCTTC
CASAEAGVEGYTF
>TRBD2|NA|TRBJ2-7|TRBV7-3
TGTGCCAGCAGCCCGGGACTAGCGGGAGCCCACGAGCAGTACTTC
CASSPGLAGAHEQYF
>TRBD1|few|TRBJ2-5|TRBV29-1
TGCAGCGTTGACAGGGGGTTTGGTGAGACCCAGTACTTC
CSVDRGFGETQYF
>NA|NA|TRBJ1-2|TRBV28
TGTGCCAGCAGTTCAGGCGACTGGTACTATGGCTACACCTTC
CASSSGDWYYGYTF
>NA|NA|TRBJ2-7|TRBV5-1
TGCGCCAGCAGCTTTTCCTACGAGCGGTACTTC
CASSFSYERYF
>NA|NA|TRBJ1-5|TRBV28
TGTGCCAGCAGTTTGGGGATCTCCAATCAGCCCCAGCATTTT
CASSLGISNQPQHF
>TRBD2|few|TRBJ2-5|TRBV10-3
TGTGCCGGCGGGAGAAACCCGGGAGAGACCCAGTACTTC
CAGGRNPGETQYF
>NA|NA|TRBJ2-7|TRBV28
TGTGCCAGCAGTTTATTGGTACAGGGCGGCTACGAGCAGTACTTC
CASSLLVQGGYEQYF
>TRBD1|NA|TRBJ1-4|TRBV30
TGTGCCTGGAAGACCGGGACAGGGCTTGAAAAACTGTTTTTT
CAWKTGTGLEKLFF
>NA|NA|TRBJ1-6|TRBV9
TGTGCCAGCAGCGTAGGCAGCAGGGATCCTTCACCCCTCCACTTT
CASSVGSRDPSPLHF
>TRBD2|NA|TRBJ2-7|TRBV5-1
TGCGCCAGCAGCTTTAGCGGGAGCAAGCGCAACGAGCAGTACTTC
CASSFSGSKRNEQYF
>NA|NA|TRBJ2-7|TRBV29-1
TGCAGCGTTGAACAGGGACCAGGGCAGTACTTC
CSVEQGPGQYF
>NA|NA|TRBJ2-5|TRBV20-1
TGCAGTGCTCAACGGGCCCAGTACTTC
CSAQRAQYF
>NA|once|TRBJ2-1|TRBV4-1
TGCGCCAGCAGCGAACGGACAAGTAGTTACTACAATGAGCAGTTCTTC
CASSERTSSYYNEQFF
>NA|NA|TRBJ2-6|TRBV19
TGTGCCAGTAGTATGACTCCTTCTGGGGCCAACGTCCTGACTTTC
CASSMTPSGANVLTF
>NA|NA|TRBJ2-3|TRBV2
TGTGCCAGCAGCGCCCGGTTGAGAGGAACAGATACGCAGTATTTT
CASSARLRGTDTQYF
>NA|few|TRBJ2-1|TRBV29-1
TGCAGCGTTGTTCTAGCTTTGACCCCCAATGAGCAGTTCTTC
CSVVLALTPNEQFF
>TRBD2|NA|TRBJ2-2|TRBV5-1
TGCGCCAGCAGCTTGACTAGCGGGAGTATCCCCGGGGAGCTGTTTTTT
CASSLTSGSIPGELFF
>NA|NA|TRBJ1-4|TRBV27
TGTGCCAGCAGTTCCCCTTTTGAAAAACTGTTTTTT
CASSSPFEKLFF
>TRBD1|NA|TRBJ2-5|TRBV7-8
TGTGCGAGCCGGGACAGTGAAGAGACCCAGTACTTC
CASRDSEETQYF